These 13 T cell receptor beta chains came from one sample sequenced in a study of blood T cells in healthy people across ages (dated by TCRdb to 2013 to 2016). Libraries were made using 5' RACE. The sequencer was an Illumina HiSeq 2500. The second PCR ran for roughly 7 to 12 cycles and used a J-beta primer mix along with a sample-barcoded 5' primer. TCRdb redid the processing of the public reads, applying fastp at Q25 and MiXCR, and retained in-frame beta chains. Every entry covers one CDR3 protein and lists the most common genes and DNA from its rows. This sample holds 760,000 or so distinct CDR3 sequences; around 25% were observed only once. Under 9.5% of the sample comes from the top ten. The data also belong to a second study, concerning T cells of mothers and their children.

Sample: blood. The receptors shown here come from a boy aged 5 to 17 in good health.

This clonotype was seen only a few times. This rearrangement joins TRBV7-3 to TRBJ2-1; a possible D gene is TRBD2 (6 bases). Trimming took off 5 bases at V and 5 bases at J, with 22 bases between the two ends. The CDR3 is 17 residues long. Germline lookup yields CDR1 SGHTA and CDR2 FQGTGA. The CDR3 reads CASSPYSFLRRDNEQFF. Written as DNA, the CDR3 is TGTGCCAGCAGCCCCTATTCCTTTCTGAGGAGGGACAATGAGCAGTTCTTC.

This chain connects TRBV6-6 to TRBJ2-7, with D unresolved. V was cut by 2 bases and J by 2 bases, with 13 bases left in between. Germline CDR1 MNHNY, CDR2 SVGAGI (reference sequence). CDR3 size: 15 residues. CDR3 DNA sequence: TGTGCCAGCAGTTACGCCGAGACGCCGACCTACGAGCAGTACTTC. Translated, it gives CASSYAETPTYEQYF.

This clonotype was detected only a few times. Here the CDR3 reads CSVEVLGAAQYF. The CDR3 DNA reads TGCAGCGTTGAAGTGCTTGGCGCTGCGCAGTATTTT. The chain recombines TRBV29-1 with TRBJ2-3; D is unclear. CDR1 and CDR2 from the germline V gene are SQVTM and ANQGSEA. V shed 1 base and J shed 10 bases, with 12 bases lying between them. This CDR3 comprises 12 residues.

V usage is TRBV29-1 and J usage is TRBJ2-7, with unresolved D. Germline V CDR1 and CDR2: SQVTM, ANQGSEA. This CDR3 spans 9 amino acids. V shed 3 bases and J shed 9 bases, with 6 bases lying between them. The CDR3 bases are TGCAGCGTTGAGGGCGGGCAGTACTTC. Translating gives CSVEGGQYF.

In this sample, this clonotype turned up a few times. The CDR3: CATDSGYGYTF. The CDR3 coding sequence is TGTGCCACCGACAGTGGCTATGGCTACACCTTC. The gene calls are TRBV28 and TRBJ1-2, with D possibly being TRBD1 (5 bases). Looked up from germline, CDR1 is MDHEN and CDR2 is SYDVKM. This CDR3 region has 11 residues. The germline V and J ends were trimmed by 10 bases and 4 bases, with 10 bases remaining between them.

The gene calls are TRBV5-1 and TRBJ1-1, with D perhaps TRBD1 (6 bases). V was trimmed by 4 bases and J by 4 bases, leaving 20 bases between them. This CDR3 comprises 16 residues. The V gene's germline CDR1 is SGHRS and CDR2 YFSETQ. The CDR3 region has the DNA TGCGCCAGCAGCGCCAAACAGGGAGGACGCGGCACTGAAGCTTTCTTT. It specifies CASSAKQGGRGTEAFF.

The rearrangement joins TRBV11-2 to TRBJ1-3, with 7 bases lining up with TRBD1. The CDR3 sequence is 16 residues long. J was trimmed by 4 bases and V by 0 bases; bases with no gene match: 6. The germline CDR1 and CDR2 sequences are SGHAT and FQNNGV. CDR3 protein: CASSLDHRGLGNTIYF. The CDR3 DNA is TGTGCCAGCAGCTTAGATCACAGGGGACTGGGAAACACCATATATTTT.

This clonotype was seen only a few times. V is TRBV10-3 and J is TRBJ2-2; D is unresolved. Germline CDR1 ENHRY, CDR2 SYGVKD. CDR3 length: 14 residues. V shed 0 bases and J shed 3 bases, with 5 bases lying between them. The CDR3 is CAISESPDTGELFF. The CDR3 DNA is TGTGCCATCAGTGAGTCACCAGACACCGGGGAGCTGTTTTTT.

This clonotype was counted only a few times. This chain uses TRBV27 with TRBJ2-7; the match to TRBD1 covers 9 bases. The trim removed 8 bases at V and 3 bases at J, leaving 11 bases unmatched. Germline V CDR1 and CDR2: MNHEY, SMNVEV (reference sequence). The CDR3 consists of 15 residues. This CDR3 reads CASQNVQGALYEQYF. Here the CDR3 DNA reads TGTGCCAGCCAGAACGTACAGGGGGCCCTCTACGAGCAGTACTTC.

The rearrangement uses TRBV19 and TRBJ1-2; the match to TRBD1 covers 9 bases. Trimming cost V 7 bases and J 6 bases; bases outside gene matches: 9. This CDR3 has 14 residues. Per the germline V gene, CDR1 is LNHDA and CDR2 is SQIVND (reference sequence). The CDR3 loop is CASIRSGTGNGYTF. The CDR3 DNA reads TGTGCCAGTATTCGCTCTGGGACAGGGAATGGCTACACCTTC.

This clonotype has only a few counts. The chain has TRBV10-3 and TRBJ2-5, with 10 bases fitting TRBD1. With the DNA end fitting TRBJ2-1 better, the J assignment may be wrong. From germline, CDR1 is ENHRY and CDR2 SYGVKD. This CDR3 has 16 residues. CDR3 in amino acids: CAISESEWDRGHEQFF. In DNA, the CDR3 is TGTGCCATCAGTGAGTCGGAATGGGACAGGGGCCATGAGCAGTTCTTC.

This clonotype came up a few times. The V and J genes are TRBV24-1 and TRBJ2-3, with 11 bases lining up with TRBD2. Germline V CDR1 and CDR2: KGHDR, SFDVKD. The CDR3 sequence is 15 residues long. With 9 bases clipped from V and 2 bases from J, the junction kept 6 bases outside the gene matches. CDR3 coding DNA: TGTGCCACCTCACTAGCGGGAGATGTCACAGATACGCAGTATTTT. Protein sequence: CATSLAGDVTDTQYF.

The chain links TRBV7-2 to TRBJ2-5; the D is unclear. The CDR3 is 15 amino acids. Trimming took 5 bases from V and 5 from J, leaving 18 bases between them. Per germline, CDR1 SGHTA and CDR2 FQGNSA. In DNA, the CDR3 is TGTGCCAGCAGCCTATTTTCAAACCTGGGGGAGACCCAGTACTTC. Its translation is CASSLFSNLGETQYF. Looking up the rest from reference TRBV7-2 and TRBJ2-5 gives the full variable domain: GAGVSQSPSNKVTEKGKDVELRCDPISGHTALYWYRQSLGQGLEFLIYFQGNSAPDKSGLPSDRFSAERTGGSVSTLTIQRTQQEDSAVYLCASSLFSNLGETQYFGPGTRLLVL.